This T cell receptor beta chain was identified during a study of CD8 T cells in ankylosing spondylitis (dated by TCRdb to about 2017). With respect to the entire study: To find TCR variants linked to disease, the study profiled T cell receptor beta repertoires in ankylosing spondylitis patients and healthy donors. The full study cohort comprised around 25 ankylosing spondylitis patients and 85 to 120 healthy donors. Peripheral blood was sampled, and synovial fluid was also collected from ankylosing spondylitis patients. Study-wide conclusions, independent of this receptor: Some motif variants were previously reported in synovial fluid and blood of reactive arthritis patients, suggesting common disease-initiation mechanisms. The disease-linked clones were reported to be significantly enriched in matched synovial fluid samples from ankylosing spondylitis patients. The disease-linked clones showed a CD8+ phenotype and occurred at relatively low frequencies in peripheral blood. Blood from ankylosing spondylitis patients appeared to be characterized by a TCR beta motif made up of under ten highly homologous amino acid variants.

On this clonotype: Its target antigen remains unknown. One base away there is no much larger clone; base qualities are not given.

The sample was run on an Illumina HiSeq 2500. TCR beta libraries were prepared by quantitative 5'-RACE with molecular barcodes. The original pipeline was this. A new computational method, built on a probabilistic model of VDJ rearrangement, was used to identify disease-linked TCR variants. TCRdb itself trimmed the public reads at Q25 with fastp, ran MiXCR and retained productive beta chains. Every distinct CDR3 protein forms one entry, paired with its most common genes and DNA. TCRdb's processing, not the authors' own work, is the source of the V and J calls. This sample gives 350,000 to 450,000 distinct CDR3 sequences in total; 20% to 25% of them show up just once. The ten largest clones represent around 13% of the sample. The CDR3 goes from the cysteine to the phenylalanine over 18 residues. Just the 54-base CDR3 DNA is kept, in frame starting at base 1. Trimmed from V: 3 bases; trimmed from J: 4 bases; junction bases lacking a gene match: 11. The germline V gene (reference sequence) provides CDR1 LNHDA and CDR2 SQIVND.

This sequence uses TRBV19 and TRBJ2-2; TRBD2 lines up with 10 middle nucleotides. The source material was blood, either unsorted or a sorted T cell fraction (not recorded which). The receptor was derived from a male donor with ankylosing spondylitis or in good health (not recorded which). Here the CDR3 is given as CASSIDLSSGGATGELFF. At the DNA level, the sequence is TGTGCCAGTAGTATCGACCTCTCCAGCGGGGGGGCCACCGGGGAGCTGTTTTTT.